This T cell receptor (beta chain) was profiled in a study of cytomegalovirus exposure and HLA in healthy donors. Overall study results and limits: CMV antigen specificity of a few CMV-associated chains was confirmed in vitro.

Comment on this clone: Its antigen is unidentified.

V was pared by 4 bases and J by 6 bases, with 18 bases between. The CDR3 has 15 amino acids. Germline V gives CDR1 LGHNA, CDR2 YSLEER. TCRdb keeps only in-frame clones here, not all; method: immunoSEQ multiplex PCR. Here the sample spans roughly 75,000 clones, around four fifths being singletons. This sequence was found in a man aged 25 to 45 in good health and CMV-seronegative. What was sequenced was PBMCs. The gene calls are TRBV4-3 and TRBJ1-1; no clear D. The CDR3 region is CASSRNRPDYSEAFF. The CDR3 region has the DNA TGCGCCAGCAGCCGGAATCGGCCGGACTACTCTGAAGCTTTCTTT.